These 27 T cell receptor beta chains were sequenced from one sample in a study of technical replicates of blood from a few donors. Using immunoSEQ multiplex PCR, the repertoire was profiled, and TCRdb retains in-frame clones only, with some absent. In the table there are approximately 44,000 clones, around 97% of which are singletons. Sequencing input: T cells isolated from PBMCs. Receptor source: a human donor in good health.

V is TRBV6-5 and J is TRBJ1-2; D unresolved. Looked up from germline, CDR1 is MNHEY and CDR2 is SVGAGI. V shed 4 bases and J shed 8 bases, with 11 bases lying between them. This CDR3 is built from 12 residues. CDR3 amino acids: CASSSLSGGYTF. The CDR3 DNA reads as TGTGCCAGCAGTTCCTTATCGGGAGGCTACACCTTC.

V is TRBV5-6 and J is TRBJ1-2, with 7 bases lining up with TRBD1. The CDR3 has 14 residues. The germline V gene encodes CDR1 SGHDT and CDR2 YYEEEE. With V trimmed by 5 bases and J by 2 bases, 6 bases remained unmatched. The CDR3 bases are TGTGCCAGCAGTTGGGACAGAACGAACTATGGCTACACCTTC. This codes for CASSWDRTNYGYTF.

The CDR3 loop reads CASSLMTGYYGYSGNTIYF. CDR3 bases: TGTGCCAGCAGCTTAATGACAGGGTACTACGGCTACTCTGGAAACACCATATATTTT. The V and J genes are TRBV11-3 and TRBJ1-3; TRBD1 matches 7 bases. The CDR3 spans 19 residues. V was pared by 2 bases and J by 0 bases, with 13 bases of the junction left unmatched. CDR1 SGHNT and CDR2 YENEEA come from the germline V gene.

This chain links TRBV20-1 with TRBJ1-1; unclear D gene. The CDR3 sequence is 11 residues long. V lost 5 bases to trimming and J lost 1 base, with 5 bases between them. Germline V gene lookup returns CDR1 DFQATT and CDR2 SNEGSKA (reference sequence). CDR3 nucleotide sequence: TGCAGTGCTTACAGGAACACTGAAGCTTTCTTT. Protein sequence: CSAYRNTEAFF.

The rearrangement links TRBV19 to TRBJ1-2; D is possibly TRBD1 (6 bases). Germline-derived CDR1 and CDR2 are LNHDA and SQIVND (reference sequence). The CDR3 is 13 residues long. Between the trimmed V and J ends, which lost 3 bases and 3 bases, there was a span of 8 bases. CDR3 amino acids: CASSMTGDYGYTF. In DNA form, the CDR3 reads TGTGCCAGTAGTATGACAGGCGACTATGGCTACACCTTC. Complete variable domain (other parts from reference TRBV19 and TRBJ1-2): DGGITQSPKYLFRKEGQNVTLSCEQNLNHDAMYWYRQDPGQGLRLIYYSQIVNDFQKGDIAEGYSVSREKKESFPLTVTSAQKNPTAFYLCASSMTGDYGYTFGSGTRLTVV.

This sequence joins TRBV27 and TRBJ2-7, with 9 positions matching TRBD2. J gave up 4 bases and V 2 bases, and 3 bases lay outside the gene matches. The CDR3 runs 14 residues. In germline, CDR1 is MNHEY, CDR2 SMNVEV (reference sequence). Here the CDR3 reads CASSLLAGGYEQYF. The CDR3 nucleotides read TGTGCCAGCAGTTTACTTGCGGGAGGGTACGAGCAGTACTTC.

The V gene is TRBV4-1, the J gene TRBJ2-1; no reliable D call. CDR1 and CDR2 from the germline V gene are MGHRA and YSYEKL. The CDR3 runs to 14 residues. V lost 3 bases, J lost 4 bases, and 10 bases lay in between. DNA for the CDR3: TGCGCCAGCAGCCATGGTGGGCAGTACAATGAGCAGTTCTTC. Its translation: CASSHGGQYNEQFF.

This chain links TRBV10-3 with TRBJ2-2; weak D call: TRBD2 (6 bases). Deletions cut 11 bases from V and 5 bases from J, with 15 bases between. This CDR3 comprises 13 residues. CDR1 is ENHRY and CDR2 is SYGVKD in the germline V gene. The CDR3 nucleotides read TGTGCCTCTGCTAGCGATCTTACCGGGGAGCTGTTTTTT. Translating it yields CASASDLTGELFF.

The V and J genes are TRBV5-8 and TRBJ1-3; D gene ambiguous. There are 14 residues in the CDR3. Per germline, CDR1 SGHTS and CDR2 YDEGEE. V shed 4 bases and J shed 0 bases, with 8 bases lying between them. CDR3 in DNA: TGTGCCAGCAGCGGGCGCAGCTCTGGAAACACCATATATTTT. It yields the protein CASSGRSSGNTIYF. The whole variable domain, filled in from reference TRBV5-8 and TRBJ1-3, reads EAGVTQSPTHLIKTRGQQATLRCSPISGHTSVYWYQQALGLGLQFLLWYDEGEERNRGNFPPRFSGRQFPNYSSELNVNALELEDSALYLCASSGRSSGNTIYFGEGSWLTVV.

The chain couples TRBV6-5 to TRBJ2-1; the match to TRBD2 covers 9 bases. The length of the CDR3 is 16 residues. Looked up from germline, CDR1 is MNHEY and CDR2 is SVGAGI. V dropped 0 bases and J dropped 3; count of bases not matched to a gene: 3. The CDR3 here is CASSYSKTSGYNEQFF. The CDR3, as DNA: TGTGCCAGCAGTTACTCGAAGACTAGCGGCTACAATGAGCAGTTCTTC.

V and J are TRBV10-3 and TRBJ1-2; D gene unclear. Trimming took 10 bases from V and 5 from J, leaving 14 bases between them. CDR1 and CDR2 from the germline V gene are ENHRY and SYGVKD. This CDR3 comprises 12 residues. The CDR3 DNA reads TGTGCCACCAACTTAGGAGATTATGGCTACACCTTC. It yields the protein CATNLGDYGYTF.

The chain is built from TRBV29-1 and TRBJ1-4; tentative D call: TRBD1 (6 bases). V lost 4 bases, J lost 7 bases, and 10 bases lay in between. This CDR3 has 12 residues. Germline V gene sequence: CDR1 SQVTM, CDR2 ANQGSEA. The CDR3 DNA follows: TGCAGCGTTGTGCTAGGGGGTGAAAAACTGTTTTTT. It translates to CSVVLGGEKLFF. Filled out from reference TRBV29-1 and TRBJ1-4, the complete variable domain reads SAVISQKPSRDICQRGTSLTIQCQVDSQVTMMFWYRQQPGQSLTLIATANQGSEATYESGFVIDKFPISRPNLTFSTLTVSNMSPEDSSIYLCSVVLGGEKLFFGSGTQLSVL.

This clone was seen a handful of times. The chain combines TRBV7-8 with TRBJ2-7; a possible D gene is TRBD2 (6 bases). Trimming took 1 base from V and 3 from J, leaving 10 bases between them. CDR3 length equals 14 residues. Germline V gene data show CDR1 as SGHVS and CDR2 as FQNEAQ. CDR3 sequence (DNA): TGTGCCAGCAGCTTAGTGGCGGGATTCTACGAGCAGTACTTC. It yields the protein CASSLVAGFYEQYF.

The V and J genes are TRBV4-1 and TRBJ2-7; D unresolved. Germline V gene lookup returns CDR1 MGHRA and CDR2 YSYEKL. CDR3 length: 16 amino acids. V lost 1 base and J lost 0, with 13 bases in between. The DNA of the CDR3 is TGCGCCAGCAGCCAAGGCGAGACACTGAGCTCCTACGAGCAGTACTTC. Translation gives CASSQGETLSSYEQYF.

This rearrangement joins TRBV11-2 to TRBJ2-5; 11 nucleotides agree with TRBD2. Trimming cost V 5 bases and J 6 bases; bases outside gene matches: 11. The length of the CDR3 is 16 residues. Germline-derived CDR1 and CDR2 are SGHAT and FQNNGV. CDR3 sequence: CASSSLSGRGRKTQYF. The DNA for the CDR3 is TGTGCCAGCAGCAGTCTTAGCGGGAGGGGGAGAAAGACCCAGTACTTC.

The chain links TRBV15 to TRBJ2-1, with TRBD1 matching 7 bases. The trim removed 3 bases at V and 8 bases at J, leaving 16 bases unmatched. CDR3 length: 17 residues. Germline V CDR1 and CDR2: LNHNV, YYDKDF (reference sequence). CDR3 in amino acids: CATSREGTGARGDEQFF. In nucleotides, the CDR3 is TGTGCCACCAGCAGGGAAGGTACAGGGGCGAGGGGAGATGAGCAGTTCTTC.

CDR3 sequence reads: CASSVSGTGVNTEAFF. CDR3 nucleotide sequence: TGTGCCAGCAGCGTCTCCGGGACAGGGGTGAACACTGAAGCTTTCTTT. V gene TRBV9 combines with J gene TRBJ1-1; 10 positions match TRBD1. The ends lost 2 bases at V and 0 bases at J; junction bases unmatched: 4. The CDR3 has 16 amino acids. Germline CDR1 reads SGDLS; CDR2 reads YYNGEE.

The CDR3 is CASSSGKLSSYNEQFF. CDR3 in DNA: TGTGCCAGCAGCTCGGGAAAGCTGAGCTCCTACAATGAGCAGTTCTTC. The V call is TRBV7-9, the J call TRBJ2-1; D is perhaps TRBD2 (5 bases). This CDR3 region has 16 residues. Trimming stripped 4 bases from V and 0 bases from J, with 13 bases between. Germline V CDR1 and CDR2: SEHNR, FQNEAQ (reference sequence).

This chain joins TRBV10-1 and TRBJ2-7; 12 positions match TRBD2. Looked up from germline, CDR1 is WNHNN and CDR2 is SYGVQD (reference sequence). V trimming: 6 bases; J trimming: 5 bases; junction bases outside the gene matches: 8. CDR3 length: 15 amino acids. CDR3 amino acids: CASRNLGLAGHEQYF. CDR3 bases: TGCGCCAGCAGAAATTTAGGACTAGCGGGACACGAGCAGTACTTC.

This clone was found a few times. The CDR3 DNA is TGCAGTGCTAGTCAGGGTTGGATAGCTTTCTTT. It codes for CSASQGWIAFF. The V call is TRBV20-1, the J call TRBJ1-1, with a tentative D call TRBD1 (5 bases). The CDR3 runs to 11 residues. The germline V gene has CDR1 DFQATT and CDR2 SNEGSKA (reference sequence). The V gene lost 3 bases and the J gene lost 10 bases, with 12 bases spanning the gap.

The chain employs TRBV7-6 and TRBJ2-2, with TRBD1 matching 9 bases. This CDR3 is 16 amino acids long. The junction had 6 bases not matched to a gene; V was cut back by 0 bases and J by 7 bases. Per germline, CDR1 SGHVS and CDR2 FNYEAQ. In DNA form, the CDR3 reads TGTGCCAGCAGCTTAGCTACGGGACAGGGAGACGGGGAGCTGTTTTTT. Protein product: CASSLATGQGDGELFF.

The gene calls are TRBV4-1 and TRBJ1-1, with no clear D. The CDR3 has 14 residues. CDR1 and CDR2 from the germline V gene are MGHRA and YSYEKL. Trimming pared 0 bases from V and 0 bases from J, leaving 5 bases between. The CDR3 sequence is CASSQEAVNTEAFF. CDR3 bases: TGCGCCAGCAGCCAAGAAGCGGTGAACACTGAAGCTTTCTTT.

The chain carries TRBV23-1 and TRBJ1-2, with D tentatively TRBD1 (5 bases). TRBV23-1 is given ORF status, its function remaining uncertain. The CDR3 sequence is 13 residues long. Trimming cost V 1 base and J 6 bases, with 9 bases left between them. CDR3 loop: CASSQLEGDGYTF. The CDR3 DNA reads TGCGCCAGCAGTCAATTAGAAGGGGATGGCTACACCTTC.

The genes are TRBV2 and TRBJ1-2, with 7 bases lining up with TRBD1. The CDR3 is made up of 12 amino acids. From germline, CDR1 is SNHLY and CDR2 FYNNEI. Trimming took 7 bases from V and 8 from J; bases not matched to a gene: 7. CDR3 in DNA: TGTGCCAGCAATGACAGGGCAGGCGGCTACACCTTC. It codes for CASNDRAGGYTF.

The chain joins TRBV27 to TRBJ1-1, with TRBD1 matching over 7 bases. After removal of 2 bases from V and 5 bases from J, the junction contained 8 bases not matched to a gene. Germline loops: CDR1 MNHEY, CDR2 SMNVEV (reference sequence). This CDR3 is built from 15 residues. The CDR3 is CASSLHSTGVTEAFF. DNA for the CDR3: TGTGCCAGCAGTTTACACTCAACAGGGGTTACTGAAGCTTTCTTT.

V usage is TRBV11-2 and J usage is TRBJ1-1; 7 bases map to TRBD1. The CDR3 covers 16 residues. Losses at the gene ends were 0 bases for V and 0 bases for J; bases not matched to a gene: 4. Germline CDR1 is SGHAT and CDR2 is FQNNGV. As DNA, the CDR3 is TGTGCCAGCAGCTTAGAAGGGACAGTCATGAACACTGAAGCTTTCTTT. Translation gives CASSLEGTVMNTEAFF.

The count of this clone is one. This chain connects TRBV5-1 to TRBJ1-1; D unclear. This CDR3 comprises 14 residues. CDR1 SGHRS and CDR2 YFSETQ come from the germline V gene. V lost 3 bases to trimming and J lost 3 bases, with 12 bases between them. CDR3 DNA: TGCGCCAGCAGCTCTTCGAGGCCAGACACTGAAGCTTTCTTT. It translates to CASSSSRPDTEAFF.